Described below is a single T cell receptor beta chain sequence and its context. V was cut by 5 bases and J by 7 bases, with 9 bases left in between. The CDR3 sequence is 12 residues long. CDR1 and CDR2 (germline): SEHNR, FQNEAQ (reference sequence). This sample is drawn from a study of blood T cell repertoires in COVID-19. TCRdb keeps only in-frame clones here, not all; method: immunoSEQ multiplex PCR. The data hold over 60,000 clones, with 82% observed a single time. The V and J genes are TRBV7-9 and TRBJ2-1; D is possibly TRBD1 (6 bases). The TCR sequence derives from a human donor in a cohort sampled during active COVID-19. Sequences were obtained from peripheral blood. The chain's CDR3 is CASSPQGNEQFF. The DNA for the CDR3 is TGTGCCAGCAGCCCGCAGGGGAATGAGCAGTTCTTC.